This TCR beta chain stems from a study of T-cell reconstitution after alpha-beta-depleted transplantation in children. Whole-study results and caveats: A year had passed since transplant, and T-cell counts and diversity by then came mostly from newly produced T cells. Surviving recipient cells, namely T cells and thymic progenitors, were the source of high day-60 TCRbeta diversity in some patients. Expanded clones from the graft, numbering several hundred, reportedly supplied alpha-beta T cells about two months after transplant.

CDR3 length equals 16 residues. The V and J ends lost 7 bases and 0 bases respectively, with 13 bases between them. From germline, CDR1 is MDHEN and CDR2 SYDVKM. Unique molecular identifiers were used to barcode this TCRbeta library. TCRdb analysed the PCR reads with MiXCR anew, one entry per CDR3 protein. The repertoire consists of 450,000 to 600,000 distinct CDR3 sequences, with approximately 12% occurring once and the leading ten covering 2% to 2.5%. In regard to this clonotype: What it binds is not known.

This specimen was PBMCs, mostly from graft donor cells, taken 360 days after TCRalphabeta/CD19-depleted stem cell transplant. This clonotype was sampled from a male patient aged 10 to 17 who had a stem cell transplant for acute myeloid leukemia, so the T cells may come from the graft donor. The rearrangement joins TRBV28 to TRBJ2-6; D assignment may be TRBD1 or TRBD2 (6 bases each). CDR3 in amino acids: CASKIGGSSGANVLTF. In DNA, the CDR3 is TGTGCCAGCAAAATAGGGGGGAGCTCTGGGGCCAACGTCCTGACTTTC.